The entry below gives a single T cell receptor (beta chain) sequence along with its context. What it binds is not known. Amplification targeted TCR beta CDR3 regions from RNA transcripts. HTBI primers were the set used in a first-round RT-PCR of the TCR CDR3. In TCRdb, the multiplex PCR reads were re-called with MiXCR into one record per CDR3 protein. The table has about 500,000 distinct CDR3 sequences, around 43% seen once; the top ten hold about 45%. The sample belongs to a study of T cells in Graves' hyperthyroidism and ophthalmopathy. Study-level points and caveats: Peripheral blood also featured most of the thyroid clonotypes expanded above 0.001.

V was pared by 4 bases and J by 2 bases, with 12 bases between. CDR1 is SGHRS, CDR2 YFSETQ, per germline. The CDR3 totals 14 residues. Any patient presenting with uncontrolled infection, other autoimmune disease, pregnancy or lactation was left out. Sample: peripheral blood or thyroid tissue (not recorded which). V usage is TRBV5-1 and J usage is TRBJ1-2; D is perhaps TRBD1 (5 bases). This TCR was recovered from an adult woman with Graves' disease, either hyperthyroidism or ophthalmopathy (not recorded which). CDR3 in amino acids: CASSHGRDNYGYTF. CDR3 DNA: TGCGCCAGCAGCCACGGGAGGGACAACTATGGCTACACCTTC. The variable domain in full, with the rest retrieved from reference TRBV5-1 and TRBJ1-2, is KAGVTQTPRYLIKTRGQQVTLSCSPISGHRSVSWYQQTPGQGLQFLFEYFSETQRNKGNFPGRFSGRQFSNSRSEMNVSTLELGDSALYLCASSHGRDNYGYTFGSGTRLTVV.